This is a list of T cell receptor beta chains from one sample in a study of cytomegalovirus exposure and HLA in healthy donors. TCRdb's copy holds only in-frame clones and misses some; the assay was immunoSEQ multiplex PCR. Of fewer than 200,000 clones listed, approximately 80% are singletons. Sequencing was performed on PBMCs. Receptor source: a woman aged 25 to 39 in good health and CMV-seropositive. CDR3s include the opening cysteine and the closing phenylalanine or tryptophan. The D gene is left open where the match is weak. Size is stated for part of the rows, as once, few or many counts, or as a class when the clone is expanded.

cdr3_nt	cdr3_aa	clone_size	v_call	d_call	j_call
TGTGCCAGCAGTGAAGGGGCAGAGAACACTGAAGCTTTCTTT	CASSEGAENTEAFF	-	TRBV6-4	-	TRBJ1-1
TGTGCCAGCAACCTCGGGGTCCTCCAGATGAACACTGAAGCTTTCTTT	CASNLGVLQMNTEAFF	-	TRBV28	-	TRBJ1-1
TGTGCCAGCAGCTTAGGGCACCACTCTGGAAACACCATATATTTT	CASSLGHHSGNTIYF	-	TRBV7-9	-	TRBJ1-3
TGTGCCAGCAGCTTACAAGCGGGAGGAGCCTACGAGCAGTACTTC	CASSLQAGGAYEQYF	-	TRBV7-8	TRBD2	TRBJ2-7
TGTGCCAGCAGCGCGACAGGGGGCCCCTACGAGCAGTACTTC	CASSATGGPYEQYF	-	TRBV5-6	TRBD1	TRBJ2-7
TGTGCCAGCAGCTTAAGTAGCAGTAAACTGTTTTTT	CASSLSSSKLFF	-	TRBV7-9	-	TRBJ1-4
TGCGCCAGCAGATCTCGCGGGAGTCCCGGCGGCGATGAGCAGTTCTTC	CASRSRGSPGGDEQFF	-	TRBV5-1	TRBD2	TRBJ2-1
TGCGCCAGCAGCTTGTGGAGGGGAGGAGAGCAGTACTTC	CASSLWRGGEQYF	-	TRBV5-1	-	TRBJ2-7
TGTGCCAGCAGCTTAAATGGGCGGAGGGCCGGGGAGCTGTTTTTT	CASSLNGRRAGELFF	-	TRBV7-9	-	TRBJ2-2
TGTGCCAGCAGCTTGGATGGGGGGATGGGGTATGGCACTGAAGCTTTCTTT	CASSLDGGMGYGTEAFF	-	TRBV5-4	-	TRBJ1-1
TGTGCCAGCAGCCAAGGGTTCGGGGCACCCCTCCACTTT	CASSQGFGAPLHF	few	TRBV14	-	TRBJ1-6
TGTGCCAGCAGCAAAGTGCTAGCGGGAGGGCGGGATACGCAGTATTTT	CASSKVLAGGRDTQYF	once	TRBV21-1	-	TRBJ2-3
TGTGCCAGCAGTTTGATCCAGGGGTGGCATGGCTACACCTTC	CASSLIQGWHGYTF	-	TRBV27	-	TRBJ1-2
TGTGCCAGCAGCAAAACCGGGACTGATAATCAGCCCCAGCATTTT	CASSKTGTDNQPQHF	-	TRBV6-1	-	TRBJ1-5
TGCGCCAGCAGCCAAGAAGGTTATAGACTAGCGCTTACCACAGATACGCAGTATTTT	CASSQEGYRLALTTDTQYF	-	TRBV4-3	TRBD2	TRBJ2-3
TGCGCCAGCAGCCAAGAACGCGGGGGCGGGGAGTCAGAGACCCAGTACTTC	CASSQERGGGESETQYF	-	TRBV4-1	-	TRBJ2-5
TGTGCCAGCAGCTTCCGCGGGACAGGGATTATCGGGGAGCTGTTTTTT	CASSFRGTGIIGELFF	-	TRBV11-2	TRBD1	TRBJ2-2
TGTGCCAGCAGCTTAGTGGGGGGAGCTGGGGAAAAACTGTTTTTT	CASSLVGGAGEKLFF	-	TRBV7-9	-	TRBJ1-4
TGTGCCAGCAGTGTACCACTTGACAGAGATAGAGACAATGAGCAGTTCTTC	CASSVPLDRDRDNEQFF	few	TRBV2	-	TRBJ2-1
TGTGCCAGCAGACCTGGACTATTCCCCAGCTCCTACGAGCAGTACTTC	CASRPGLFPSSYEQYF	-	TRBV27	-	TRBJ2-7
TGCGCCAGCAGCTCGTCCGGGACTAGCGGGGCTACTAGCACAGATACGCAGTATTTT	CASSSSGTSGATSTDTQYF	-	TRBV5-1	TRBD2	TRBJ2-3
TGTGCCAGTAGTATAGGGACAGGTCTGAGGAATGAGCAGTTCTTC	CASSIGTGLRNEQFF	-	TRBV19	TRBD1	TRBJ2-1
TGTGCCACCCTACAGGGAAACACTGAAGCTTTCTTT	CATLQGNTEAFF	-	TRBV19	-	TRBJ1-1